This entry lists 20 T cell receptor beta chains sequenced from one sample in a study of blood T cell repertoires in COVID-19. Produced via immunoSEQ multiplex PCR; TCRdb's table is partial and in-frame only. The data show around 72,000 clones, approximately 87% seen once. The sample comprised peripheral blood. The receptors originated from a woman aged 80 or older with acute or convalescent COVID-19.

The chain links TRBV30 to TRBJ2-3; TRBD2 matches 8 bases. Germline-derived CDR1 and CDR2 are GTSNPN and SVGIG (reference sequence). This CDR3 has 13 residues. The V gene end was trimmed by 4 bases and the J gene end by 8 bases; junction bases not matched to a gene: 8. CDR3 coding DNA: TGTGCCTGGATCCCGCGGGGGGTGGGTACGCAGTATTTT. Protein sequence: CAWIPRGVGTQYF. The full variable domain, completed using reference TRBV30 and TRBJ2-3, is SQTIHQWPATLVQPVGSPLSLECTVEGTSNPNLYWYRQAAGRGLQLLFYSVGIGQISSEVPQNLSASRPQDRQFILSSKKLLLSDSGFYLCAWIPRGVGTQYFGPGTRLTVL.

The J gene is TRBJ2-7, the V gene TRBV28, with 9 bases aligning to TRBD1. The CDR3 contains 18 residues. Trimming took 3 bases from V and 1 from J; bases not matched to a gene: 13. Germline CDR1 reads MDHEN; CDR2 reads SYDVKM. The CDR3 is CASSLNRGLVVGSYEQYF. CDR3 coding DNA: TGTGCCAGCAGTTTGAACAGGGGGCTGGTTGTGGGGTCCTACGAGCAGTACTTC.

The chain couples TRBV18 to TRBJ2-7, with 10 bases identical to TRBD1. Per germline, CDR1 KGHSH and CDR2 LQKENI. V lost 2 bases, J lost 5 bases, and 3 bases stayed unmatched. The CDR3 spans 14 residues. CDR3 sequence (DNA): TGTGCCAGCTCACCAGGGACAGGGGCGGACGAGCAGTACTTC. Its protein product is CASSPGTGADEQYF.

This chain links TRBV6-1 with TRBJ2-1, with D tentatively TRBD1 (5 bases). The CDR3 runs to 16 residues. Germline CDR1 and CDR2: MNHNS and SASEGT. Trimming removed 1 base from V and 0 bases from J, with 10 bases in between. The CDR3 is CASSEEQASSYNEQFF. As DNA, the CDR3 is TGTGCCAGCAGTGAAGAACAGGCGAGCTCCTACAATGAGCAGTTCTTC.

This clone was seen more than once but under ten times. The chain combines TRBV14 with TRBJ1-3; 8 bases fit TRBD1. V shed 5 bases and J 4 bases; nucleotides not matched to a gene: 4. The V gene's germline CDR1 is SGHDN and CDR2 FVKESK. The length of the CDR3 is 14 residues. For the CDR3, the DNA is TGTGCCAGCAGCGCGACAGGGGACGGAAACACCATATATTTT. It yields the protein CASSATGDGNTIYF.

CDR3 in DNA: TGTGCCAGCAGCCAATCGACCCAGGGGGCAAACACCGGGGAGCTGTTTTTT. This gives the protein CASSQSTQGANTGELFF. V is TRBV14 and J is TRBJ2-2; 8 bases are a match to TRBD1. V lost 2 bases, J lost 2 bases, and 7 bases stayed unmatched. The germline V gene has CDR1 SGHDN and CDR2 FVKESK. The CDR3 extends over 17 amino acids.

The chain uses TRBV14 and TRBJ2-6; tentative D call: TRBD2 (5 bases). V lost 4 bases, J lost 2 bases, and 12 bases lay in between. Germline-derived CDR1 and CDR2 are SGHDN and FVKESK. The length of the CDR3 is 16 residues. CDR3 in amino acids: CASSLGRGAGANVLTF. DNA for the CDR3: TGTGCCAGCAGCCTCGGACGGGGAGCTGGGGCCAACGTCCTGACTTTC.

The chain joins TRBV11-1 to TRBJ2-2; D may be TRBD1 (5 bases). Germline CDR1 SGHAT, CDR2 FQDESV (reference sequence). Between the trimmed V and J ends, which lost 4 bases and 1 base, there was a span of 10 bases. The CDR3 has 15 amino acids. The DNA of the CDR3 is TGTGCCAGCAGCTCGCGAACAGGGAACACCGGGGAGCTGTTTTTT. It translates to CASSSRTGNTGELFF. Filled out from reference TRBV11-1 and TRBJ2-2, the complete variable domain reads EAEVAQSPRYKITEKSQAVAFWCDPISGHATLYWYRQILGQGPELLVQFQDESVVDDSQLPKDRFSAERLKGVDSTLKIQPAELGDSAMYLCASSSRTGNTGELFFGEGSRLTVL.

This clone was recorded a few times. The J gene is TRBJ2-2, the V gene TRBV7-3, with TRBD1 matching over 10 bases. Germline V CDR1 and CDR2: SGHTA, FQGTGA. Trimming removed 8 bases from V and 2 bases from J; junction bases left unmatched: 5. The CDR3 loop spans 15 amino acids. CDR3 protein: CASQQTGGNTGELFF. In DNA form, the CDR3 reads TGTGCCAGCCAGCAGACAGGGGGCAACACCGGGGAGCTGTTTTTT.

The V and J genes are TRBV4-2 and TRBJ1-4; D possibly corresponds to TRBD1 (5 bases). CDR1 and CDR2 from the germline V gene are LGHNA and YNFKEQ. The V end lost 1 base, the J end lost 8 bases, and 11 bases lay between the germline ends. The CDR3 loop spans 14 amino acids. The CDR3 protein is CASSQGQGGEKLFF. DNA for the CDR3: TGTGCCAGCAGCCAAGGGCAGGGTGGGGAAAAACTGTTTTTT.

The chain employs TRBV10-1 and TRBJ1-1; TRBD1 aligns across 8 bases. The CDR3 loop spans 14 amino acids. V shed 6 bases and J 1 base; nucleotides not matched to a gene: 4. CDR1 WNHNN and CDR2 SYGVQD come from the germline V gene (reference sequence). CDR3 amino acids: CASSEGQGNTEAFF. The CDR3 region has the DNA TGCGCCAGCAGCGAAGGACAGGGGAACACTGAAGCTTTCTTT.

V and J are TRBV5-5 and TRBJ2-7; D is perhaps TRBD1 (5 bases). With 1 base removed from V and 5 bases from J, the gap between germline ends came to 25 bases. Germline assignment: CDR1 SGHKS and CDR2 YYEKEE (reference sequence). The CDR3 extends over 18 amino acids. The CDR3 loop is CASSLLFLLGTGRDEQYF. DNA of the CDR3: TGTGCCAGCAGCTTGCTATTTCTTCTAGGAACAGGACGGGACGAGCAGTACTTC. Full variable domain (rest looked up from reference TRBV5-5 and TRBJ2-7): DAGVTQSPTHLIKTRGQQVTLRCSPISGHKSVSWYQQVLGQGPQFIFQYYEKEERGRGNFPDRFSARQFPNYSSELNVNALLLGDSALYLCASSLLFLLGTGRDEQYFGPGTRLTVT.

V and J are TRBV14 and TRBJ2-7, with D possibly matching TRBD1 (5 bases). Germline lookup yields CDR1 SGHDN and CDR2 FVKESK. The V end lost 4 bases, the J end lost 4 bases, and 8 bases lay between the germline ends. The CDR3 totals 12 residues. The CDR3 region has the DNA TGTGCCAGCAGCCGACAGTTTTACGAGCAGTACTTC. Translated: CASSRQFYEQYF.

This clone was picked up a small number of times. The chain combines TRBV7-2 with TRBJ2-7; 7 bases align to TRBD1. J was trimmed by 0 bases and V by 3 bases; bases with no gene match: 5. The CDR3 contains 15 residues. Germline assignment: CDR1 SGHTA and CDR2 FQGNSA. The CDR3 loop reads CASSLYRDSSYEQYF. CDR3 coding DNA: TGTGCCAGCAGCTTGTACCGGGACAGCTCCTACGAGCAGTACTTC.

The chain is built from TRBV18 and TRBJ2-7; no firm D call. The CDR3 spans 12 residues. V was clipped by 4 bases and J by 0 bases, with 4 bases between them. The V gene's germline CDR1 is KGHSH and CDR2 LQKENI. CDR3 amino acids: CASSLSSYEQYF. CDR3 sequence (DNA): TGTGCCAGCTCACTTAGCTCCTACGAGCAGTACTTC.

This clone has a handful of counts. The genes are TRBV18 and TRBJ1-4; TRBD1 agrees at 9 bases. V was clipped by 5 bases and J by 5 bases; unmatched bases: 0. This CDR3 is 13 amino acids long. Per the germline V gene, CDR1 is KGHSH and CDR2 is LQKENI. The CDR3 is CASSGTGNEKLFF. The CDR3 DNA is TGTGCCAGCTCAGGGACAGGGAATGAAAAACTGTTTTTT.

This clone was seen just once. The chain combines TRBV9 with TRBJ2-1, with no clear D. Germline CDR1 and CDR2: SGDLS and YYNGEE. The CDR3 covers 14 residues. V dropped 4 bases and J dropped 4 bases, with 12 bases sitting between them. The CDR3 spells CASSTDGDYNEQFF. CDR3 in DNA: TGTGCCAGCAGCACAGACGGCGATTACAATGAGCAGTTCTTC.

V usage is TRBV15 and J usage is TRBJ2-3; D gene ambiguous. The V gene's germline CDR1 is LNHNV and CDR2 YYDKDF (reference sequence). The CDR3 runs 14 residues. Trimming pared 7 bases from V and 5 bases from J, leaving 16 bases between. The CDR3 is CATTSPARLDTQYF. For the CDR3, the DNA is TGTGCCACCACCTCACCCGCCCGGTTAGATACGCAGTATTTT.

J is TRBJ2-1 and V is TRBV24-1, with a tentative D call TRBD1 (7 bases). The CDR3 is made up of 15 amino acids. The V and J ends lost 4 bases and 6 bases respectively, with 15 bases between them. Germline CDR1 and CDR2: KGHDR and SFDVKD. This chain's CDR3 is CATSDRAGQSNEQFF. The CDR3 region has the DNA TGTGCCACCAGTGACCGGGCGGGACAGTCCAATGAGCAGTTCTTC.

The genes are TRBV5-1 and TRBJ2-2; D remains unclear. The CDR3 has 16 amino acids. The V end was cut by 4 bases, the J end by 0 bases, with 13 bases between. The V gene's germline CDR1 is SGHRS and CDR2 YFSETQ. This CDR3 reads CASSANGLANTGELFF. CDR3 nucleotide sequence: TGCGCCAGCAGCGCAAATGGGCTCGCGAACACCGGGGAGCTGTTTTTT.